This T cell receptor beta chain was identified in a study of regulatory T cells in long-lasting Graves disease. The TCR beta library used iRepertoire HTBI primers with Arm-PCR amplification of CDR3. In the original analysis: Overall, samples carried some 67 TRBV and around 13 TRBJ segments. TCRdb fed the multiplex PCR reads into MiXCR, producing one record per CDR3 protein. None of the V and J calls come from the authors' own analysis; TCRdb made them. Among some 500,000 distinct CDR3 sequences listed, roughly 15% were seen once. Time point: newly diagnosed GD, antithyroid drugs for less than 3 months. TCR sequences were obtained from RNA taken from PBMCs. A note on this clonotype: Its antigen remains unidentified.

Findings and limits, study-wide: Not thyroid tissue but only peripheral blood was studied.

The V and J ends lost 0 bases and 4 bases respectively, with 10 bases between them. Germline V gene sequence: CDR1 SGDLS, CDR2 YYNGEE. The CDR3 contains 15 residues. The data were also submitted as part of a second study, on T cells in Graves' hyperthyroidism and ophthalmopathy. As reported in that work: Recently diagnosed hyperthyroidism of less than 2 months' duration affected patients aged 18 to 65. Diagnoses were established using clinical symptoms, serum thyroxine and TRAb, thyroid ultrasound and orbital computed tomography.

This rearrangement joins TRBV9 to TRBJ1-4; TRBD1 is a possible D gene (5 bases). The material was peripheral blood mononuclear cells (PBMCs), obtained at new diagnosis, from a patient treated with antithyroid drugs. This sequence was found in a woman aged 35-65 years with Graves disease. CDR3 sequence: CASSVGAGVNEKLFF. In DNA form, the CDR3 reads TGTGCCAGCAGCGTAGGAGCGGGGGTTAATGAAAAACTGTTTTTT.